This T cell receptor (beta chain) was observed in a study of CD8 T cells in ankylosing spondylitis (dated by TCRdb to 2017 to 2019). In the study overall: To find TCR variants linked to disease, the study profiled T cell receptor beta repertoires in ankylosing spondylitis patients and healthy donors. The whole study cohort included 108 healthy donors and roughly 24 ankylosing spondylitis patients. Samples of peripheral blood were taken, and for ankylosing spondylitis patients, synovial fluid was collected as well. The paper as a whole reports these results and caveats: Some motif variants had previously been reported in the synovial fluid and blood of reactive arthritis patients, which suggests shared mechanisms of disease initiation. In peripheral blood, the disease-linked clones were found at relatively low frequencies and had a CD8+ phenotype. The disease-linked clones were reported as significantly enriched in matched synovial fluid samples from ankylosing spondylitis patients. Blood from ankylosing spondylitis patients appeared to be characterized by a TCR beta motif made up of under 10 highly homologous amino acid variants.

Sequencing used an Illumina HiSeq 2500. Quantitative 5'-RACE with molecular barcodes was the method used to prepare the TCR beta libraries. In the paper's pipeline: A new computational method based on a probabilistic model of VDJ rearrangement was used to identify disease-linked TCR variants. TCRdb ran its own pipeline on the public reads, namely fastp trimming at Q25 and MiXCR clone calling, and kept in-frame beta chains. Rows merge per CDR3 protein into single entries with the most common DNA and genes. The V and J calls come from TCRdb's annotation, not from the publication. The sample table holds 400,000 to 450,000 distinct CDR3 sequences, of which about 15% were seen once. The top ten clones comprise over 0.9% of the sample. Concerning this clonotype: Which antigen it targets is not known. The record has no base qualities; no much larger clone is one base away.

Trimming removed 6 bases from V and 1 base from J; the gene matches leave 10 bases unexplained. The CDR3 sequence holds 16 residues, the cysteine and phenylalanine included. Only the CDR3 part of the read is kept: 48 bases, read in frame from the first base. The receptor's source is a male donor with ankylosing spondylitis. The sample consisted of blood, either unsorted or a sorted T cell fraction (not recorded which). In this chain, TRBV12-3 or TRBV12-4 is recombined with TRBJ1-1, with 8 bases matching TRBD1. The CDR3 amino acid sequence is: CASSSPGGARNTEAFF. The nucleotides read TGTGCCAGCAGCTCTCCAGGGGGCGCGAGGAACACTGAAGCTTTCTTT.